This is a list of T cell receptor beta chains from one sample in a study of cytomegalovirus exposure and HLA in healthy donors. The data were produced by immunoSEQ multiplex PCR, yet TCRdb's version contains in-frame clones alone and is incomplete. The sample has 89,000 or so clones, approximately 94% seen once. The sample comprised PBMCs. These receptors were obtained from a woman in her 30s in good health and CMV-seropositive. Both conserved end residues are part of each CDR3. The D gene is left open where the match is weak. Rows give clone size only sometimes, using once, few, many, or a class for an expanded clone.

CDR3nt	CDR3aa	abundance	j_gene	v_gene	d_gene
TGTGCCAGCACCCTAGGGCTAGCGGGCGGGAATGAGCAGTTCTTC	CASTLGLAGGNEQFF	NA	TRBJ2-1	TRBV5-6	TRBD2
TGTGCCAGCAGCCCCGGCGGATCCCAAGAGACCCAGTACTTC	CASSPGGSQETQYF	NA	TRBJ2-5	TRBV9	NA
TGTGCCAGCAGTCAACAAAAGGTTAGCGGGAGTGCCTTGTCCTACGAGCAGTACTTC	CASSQQKVSGSALSYEQYF	NA	TRBJ2-7	TRBV27	TRBD2
TGTGCCAGTAGTATGTATCAGGGGGTCTCCTACGAGCAGTACTTC	CASSMYQGVSYEQYF	NA	TRBJ2-7	TRBV19	TRBD1
TGTGCCAGCAGTGTGAGACAGGGACTTTCCGGGCAGTACTTC	CASSVRQGLSGQYF	NA	TRBJ2-7	TRBV2	NA
TGCGCCAGCAGCCCCCTACCCACTAGCAGCTACGAGCAGTACTTC	CASSPLPTSSYEQYF	NA	TRBJ2-7	TRBV4-3	NA
TGTGCCAGCAGCTTAGCAGGGGCTGGAAACACCATATATTTT	CASSLAGAGNTIYF	NA	TRBJ1-3	TRBV7-8	NA
TGTGCCAGCAGTCCCTTCCCCCGGACTAGCGGGAGTAGGGGGGCCTACGAGCAGTACTTC	CASSPFPRTSGSRGAYEQYF	NA	TRBJ2-7	TRBV28	TRBD2
TGTGCCAGCAGCTTAGTCCAGGGATTCTACGAGCAGTACTTC	CASSLVQGFYEQYF	NA	TRBJ2-7	TRBV7-8	NA
TGTGCCTGGAGTGACAGGGCATCAAACAATGAGCAGTTCTTC	CAWSDRASNNEQFF	NA	TRBJ2-1	TRBV30	NA
TGTGCCAGCAGCTACAACAACTACGAGCAGTACTTC	CASSYNNYEQYF	once	TRBJ2-7	TRBV11-2	NA
TGCAGCGTTGAAGCGTCCAGCGGTGCCTACAATGAGCAGTTCTTC	CSVEASSGAYNEQFF	NA	TRBJ2-1	TRBV29-1	NA
TGCGCCAGCAGTCCCCCGGGACAGGGGTCCTATGGCTACACCTTC	CASSPPGQGSYGYTF	NA	TRBJ1-2	TRBV5-1	TRBD1
TGTGCCAGTAGTAGCGTTTTGCGGAGCCGTTACAATGAGCAGTTCTTC	CASSSVLRSRYNEQFF	NA	TRBJ2-1	TRBV19	NA
TGCAGCGTAGCAGGGTTGGCCTATGGCTACACCTTC	CSVAGLAYGYTF	NA	TRBJ1-2	TRBV29-1	NA
TGCAGCGTTGGACGACCTATACAGGGGTCCACTGAAGCTTTCTTT	CSVGRPIQGSTEAFF	NA	TRBJ1-1	TRBV29-1	TRBD1
TGCAGTGCTACGTCCTACAATGAGCAGTTCTTC	CSATSYNEQFF	NA	TRBJ2-1	TRBV20-1	NA
TGTGCCTGGAGTTTTCCGGGAGTTAGTACAGATACGCAGTATTTT	CAWSFPGVSTDTQYF	NA	TRBJ2-3	TRBV30	NA
TGTGCCAGCAGCTCAGCCGGGACAAGGGGCACTGAAGCTTTCTTT	CASSSAGTRGTEAFF	NA	TRBJ1-1	TRBV7-9	NA
TGTGCCAGCAGTGAAGCACTTGGGACAGGTGATCAGCCCCAGCATTTT	CASSEALGTGDQPQHF	NA	TRBJ1-5	TRBV2	TRBD1
TGCGCCAGCAGCCTTGGGACAGCACTTATCTCTGGAAACACCATATATTTT	CASSLGTALISGNTIYF	once	TRBJ1-3	TRBV4-1	TRBD1
TGTGCCAGTCGTAAACAGGGTCAGGTTCTCGGCTACACCTTC	CASRKQGQVLGYTF	few	TRBJ1-2	TRBV19	NA
TGCGCCAGCAGCCAAGGAGGGACAGATGGGAACACAGATACGCAGTATTTT	CASSQGGTDGNTDTQYF	NA	TRBJ2-3	TRBV4-1	TRBD1
TGCAGCGTAGTACTAGCGGAAGTCAGCTCCTACAATGAGCAGTTCTTC	CSVVLAEVSSYNEQFF	NA	TRBJ2-1	TRBV29-1	TRBD2
TGTGCCTGGAGTGTAGCCGCGCTTCATCAGCCCCAGCATTTT	CAWSVAALHQPQHF	NA	TRBJ1-5	TRBV30	NA
TGCGCCAGCAGAACCGGGACTAGTCGGGATGAGCAGTTCTTC	CASRTGTSRDEQFF	NA	TRBJ2-1	TRBV5-1	TRBD2
TGCGCCAGCAGCTTGGCAGGGAACACTGAAGCTTTCTTT	CASSLAGNTEAFF	NA	TRBJ1-1	TRBV5-1	NA
TGTGCCAGCAGTGAGGACATATGGGAGCAGTACTTC	CASSEDIWEQYF	NA	TRBJ2-7	TRBV6-1	NA
TGTGCCAGCAGCAAACGACAGGGCACAGATACGCAGTATTTT	CASSKRQGTDTQYF	NA	TRBJ2-3	TRBV11-3	NA
TGTGCCAGCAGTGGCTACAGTGCTGGCTACACCTTC	CASSGYSAGYTF	NA	TRBJ1-2	TRBV6-1	NA
TGTGCCAGCTCTCCAGGGAGGTCCTACGAGCAGTACTTC	CASSPGRSYEQYF	once	TRBJ2-7	TRBV27	NA
TGTGCCATCAAAGCCGGGACAGCTCATACCCACAATGAGCAGTTCTTC	CAIKAGTAHTHNEQFF	NA	TRBJ2-1	TRBV10-3	TRBD1
TGCGCCAGCAGTGAGTCGAGGACAGGGAACACCGGGGAGCTGTTTTTT	CASSESRTGNTGELFF	NA	TRBJ2-2	TRBV10-1	TRBD1
TGTGCCAGCAGCACCGGTTGGGTACTAGCGGGAGTTTTCTCCTACAATGAGCAGTTCTTC	CASSTGWVLAGVFSYNEQFF	NA	TRBJ2-1	TRBV7-8	TRBD2
TGTGCCAGTAGTATTTCAGGGCGGACGCCATATGGCTACACCTTC	CASSISGRTPYGYTF	NA	TRBJ1-2	TRBV19	NA
TGTGCCAGCAGCTTGAGCCTAGACGGCTATGGCTACACCTTC	CASSLSLDGYGYTF	NA	TRBJ1-2	TRBV5-5	NA
TGTGCCAGCAGTTTAATGGGGAGGGCGGGCAATGAGCAGTTCTTC	CASSLMGRAGNEQFF	NA	TRBJ2-1	TRBV28	TRBD2
TGTGCCAGCGCGCCTATGGTGACCTACAATGAGCAGTTCTTC	CASAPMVTYNEQFF	NA	TRBJ2-1	TRBV27	NA
TGCGCCAGCAGCCTACAGGGAAACACTGAAGCTTTCTTT	CASSLQGNTEAFF	NA	TRBJ1-1	TRBV5-1	NA
TGTGCCAGCTCACCCGGACAGGGCCCGGTTGGCTACACCTTC	CASSPGQGPVGYTF	NA	TRBJ1-2	TRBV18	TRBD1
TGTGCCAGCAGCCAGGATAAAGGACAACCAAACACTGAAGCTTTCTTT	CASSQDKGQPNTEAFF	NA	TRBJ1-1	TRBV4-2	NA
TGTGCCAGCAACGTACTAGCGGAAATATACAATGAGCAGTTCTTC	CASNVLAEIYNEQFF	NA	TRBJ2-1	TRBV28	TRBD2
TGTGCCAGCAGCGTCTTTGCGGGAGGGTTAGCCTACAATGAGCAGTTCTTC	CASSVFAGGLAYNEQFF	NA	TRBJ2-1	TRBV5-4	TRBD2
TGTGCCAGCAGTTATTTCGGGACAGGGGTCGGCACTGAAGCTTTCTTT	CASSYFGTGVGTEAFF	NA	TRBJ1-1	TRBV6-5	TRBD1
TGTGCCAGCAGCCCCGGGACAGACGTTCGGGGCGAAAAACTGTTTTTT	CASSPGTDVRGEKLFF	NA	TRBJ1-4	TRBV7-9	TRBD1
NA	CASSKVGSGTSGFDEQFF	NA	TRBJ2-1	TRBV21-1	NA
TGTGCCAGCAGTTTTGACAGTACTTCCTACGAGCAGTACTTC	CASSFDSTSYEQYF	NA	TRBJ2-7	TRBV28	NA
TGTGCCAGCAGTAAGGTAGCGGGATCAGGGACCGGGGAGCTGTTTTTT	CASSKVAGSGTGELFF	NA	TRBJ2-2	TRBV7-2	TRBD2
TGTGCTTTTGACAGGGGCACAGATACGCAGTATTTT	CAFDRGTDTQYF	NA	TRBJ2-3	TRBV7-9	TRBD1
TGTGTCACAACCCCCTGGGGGGGCACAGATACGCAGTATTTT	CVTTPWGGTDTQYF	NA	TRBJ2-3	TRBV28	NA
TGTGCCAGTAGTGCATCGGGGGAGGGGGGCACTGAAGCTTTCTTT	CASSASGEGGTEAFF	NA	TRBJ1-1	TRBV19	NA
TGTGCCAGCAGCTTAGCGCTAGGACAGGGTACTGAAGCTTTCTTT	CASSLALGQGTEAFF	NA	TRBJ1-1	TRBV7-9	TRBD1
TGTGCCAGCAGTTTTACAGGTGACTACGAGCAGTACTTC	CASSFTGDYEQYF	NA	TRBJ2-7	TRBV28	NA